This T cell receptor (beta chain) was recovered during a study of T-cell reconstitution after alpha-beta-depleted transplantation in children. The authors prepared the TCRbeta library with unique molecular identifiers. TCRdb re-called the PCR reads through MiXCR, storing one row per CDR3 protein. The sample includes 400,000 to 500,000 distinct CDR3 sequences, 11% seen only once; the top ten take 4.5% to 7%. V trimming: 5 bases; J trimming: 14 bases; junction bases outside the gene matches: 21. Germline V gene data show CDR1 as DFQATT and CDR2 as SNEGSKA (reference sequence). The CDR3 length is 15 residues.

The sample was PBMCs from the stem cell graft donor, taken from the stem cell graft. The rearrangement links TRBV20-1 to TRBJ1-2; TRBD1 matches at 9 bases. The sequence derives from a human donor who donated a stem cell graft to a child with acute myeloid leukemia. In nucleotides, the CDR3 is TGCAGTGCTGCCCCAGGAGTACAGGGGGCCCGGGGGATAACCTTC. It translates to CSAAPGVQGARGITF.